What follows describes a single TCR beta chain. This receptor's antigen is unknown. Base qualities are not recorded, but no much larger clone differs from it by a single base. The healthy controls were 37 blood donors, and the buffy coats of these donors were supplied by the Finnish Red Cross blood service. All TCR-sequenced material derived from peripheral blood: patient blood samples and healthy donor buffy coats. Peripheral blood mononuclear cells were isolated by Ficoll-Hypaque gradient centrifugation. Magnetic purification was used to isolate CD4+ cells from the buffy coats of the healthy controls. The Gentra Puregene Cell and Tissue kit was used to extract genomic DNA, and a Qubit 2.0 fluorometer was used to measure the amount of genomic DNA. The data belong to a study of STAT5B mutations in CD4+ large granular lymphocyte leukemia (dated by TCRdb to 2022 to 2024). With regard to the full study: Among healthy controls, the CDR3 'QG' motif was associated with a particular HLA allele. TCRbeta repertoires of CD4+ T-cell large granular lymphocyte leukemia patients were compared with those of healthy blood donors. Flow cytometry on FACSCanto II or FACSVerse confirmed that purified fractions exceeded 95% purity among lymphocytes. Findings and caveats that apply to the study as a whole: Each patient's main leukemic clonotypes were private, but roughly 25% of these clonotypes showed up at low frequency in the non-leukemic repertoires of other patients. Greater clonality appeared to be present in CD4-sorted patient repertoires than in healthy CD4+ repertoires, and the difference was retained after the putative leukemic clones were removed. TRBV06-family usage was enriched among the top patient clones (8/27) compared with healthy controls (2/35). Data were not HLA-matched; higher clonality in CD4+ versus CD8+ T-LGLL could reflect the relatively small sample size.

The immunoSEQ assay at survey resolution was applied to genomic DNA for sequencing of TCRbeta rearrangements. Per the source publication's procedure: In the TCR sequencing data, the lowest productive clonotype frequency that could be detected was 2.59 x 10-5. Only productive TCRbeta rearrangements, defined as complete and in-frame sequences, were included in the analyses. The clonality of each sample was calculated as Simpson clonality in the immunoSEQ Analyzer version 3.0. Clones were grouped by frequency into very rare, small, medium, large (1-20%) or hyperexpanded (>20%) categories. Generation probabilities were estimated with OLGA 1.2.3, V-gene circos plots were generated with VDJtools, specificities were searched for in VDJdb, and CDR3 motifs were identified with GLIPH. What TCRdb holds here is the immuneACCESS table cut down to in-frame rearrangements. Part of the clones is not present; checked against another copy, under half of the missing clones reflect an unresolved V gene, and the others are unexplained. That table furnishes V, J and clone size, whereas the DNA furnished D and trimming. The sample yields roughly 30,000 clones; around 70% were counted once. The ten largest clones add up to about 1% of the sample.

V loses 5 bases, J loses 9 bases, and the germline ends lie 21 bases apart. From the cysteine through the phenylalanine, the CDR3 covers 16 amino acids. Of all the DNA, just the CDR3 is kept, 48 bases in frame from base 1. Sequences SGHRS (CDR1) and YFSETQ (CDR2) are obtained from the germline V gene. The rearrangement combines TRBV5-1 with TRBJ1-6; the D gene lacks a confident call. This clonotype originated in a human donor in good health. The sequencing sample was made of CD4+ T cells from blood buffy coats. The CDR3 sequence is CASRPTAGGRRSPLHF. The nucleotides are TGCGCCAGCAGACCTACTGCGGGAGGGAGGCGTTCACCCCTCCACTTT. Extended through the reference TRBV5-1 and TRBJ1-6 proteins, this CDR3 yields the full variable domain: KAGVTQTPRYLIKTRGQQVTLSCSPISGHRSVSWYQQTPGQGLQFLFEYFSETQRNKGNFPGRFSGRQFSNSRSEMNVSTLELGDSALYLCASRPTAGGRRSPLHFGNGTRLTVT.